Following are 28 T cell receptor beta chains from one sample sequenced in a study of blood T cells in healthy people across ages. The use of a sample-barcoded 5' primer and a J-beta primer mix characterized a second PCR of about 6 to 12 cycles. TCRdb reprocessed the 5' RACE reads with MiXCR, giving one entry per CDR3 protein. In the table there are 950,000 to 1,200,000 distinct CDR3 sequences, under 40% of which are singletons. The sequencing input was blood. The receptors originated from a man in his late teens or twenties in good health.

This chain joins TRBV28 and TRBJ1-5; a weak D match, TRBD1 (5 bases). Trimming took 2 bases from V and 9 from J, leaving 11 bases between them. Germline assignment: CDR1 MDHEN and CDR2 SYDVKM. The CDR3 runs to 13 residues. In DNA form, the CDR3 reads TGTGCCAGCAGTTTAAGGGGCACTGGGCCCCAGCATTTT. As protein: CASSLRGTGPQHF.

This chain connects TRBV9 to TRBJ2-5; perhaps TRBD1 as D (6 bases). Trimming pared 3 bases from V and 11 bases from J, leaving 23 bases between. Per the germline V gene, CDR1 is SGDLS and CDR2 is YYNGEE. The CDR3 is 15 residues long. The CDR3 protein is CASSGGPDGDNEQYF. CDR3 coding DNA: TGTGCCAGCAGCGGAGGTCCCGACGGGGACAATGAGCAGTACTTC.

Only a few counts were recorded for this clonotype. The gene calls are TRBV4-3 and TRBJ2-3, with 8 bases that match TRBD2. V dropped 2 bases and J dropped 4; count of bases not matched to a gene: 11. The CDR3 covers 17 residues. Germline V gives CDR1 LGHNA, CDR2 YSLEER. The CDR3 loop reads CASSQRSGGGSPDTQYF. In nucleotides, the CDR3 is TGCGCCAGCAGCCAACGTTCGGGCGGGGGGTCCCCAGATACGCAGTATTTT.

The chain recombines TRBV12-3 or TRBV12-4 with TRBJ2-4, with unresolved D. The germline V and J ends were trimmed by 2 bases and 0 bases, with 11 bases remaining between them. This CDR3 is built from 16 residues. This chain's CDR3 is CASSLSRPLAKNIQYF. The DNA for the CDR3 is TGTGCCAGCAGTTTAAGCCGGCCACTAGCCAAAAACATTCAGTACTTC.

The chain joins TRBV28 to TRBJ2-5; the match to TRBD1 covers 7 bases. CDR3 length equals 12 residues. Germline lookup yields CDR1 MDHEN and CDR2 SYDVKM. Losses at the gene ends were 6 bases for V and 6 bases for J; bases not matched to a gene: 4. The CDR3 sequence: CASRTGVKTQYF. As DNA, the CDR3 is TGTGCCAGCAGAACAGGGGTGAAGACCCAGTACTTC. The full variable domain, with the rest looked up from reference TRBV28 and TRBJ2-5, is DVKVTQSSRYLVKRTGEKVFLECVQDMDHENMFWYRQDPGLGLRLIYFSYDVKMKEKGDIPEGYSVSREKKERFSLILESASTNQTSMYLCASRTGVKTQYFGPGTRLLVL.

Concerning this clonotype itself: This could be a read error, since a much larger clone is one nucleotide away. The CDR3 is CSAGRSPYNEQFF. In DNA, the CDR3 is TGCAGCGCCGGACGGAGCCCCTACAATGAGCAGTTCTTC. V usage is TRBV29-1 and J usage is TRBJ2-1; D remains ambiguous. Germline assignment: CDR1 SQVTM and CDR2 ANQGSEA. V lost 7 bases and J 2 bases, leaving 12 bases between the germline ends. The CDR3 extends over 13 amino acids.

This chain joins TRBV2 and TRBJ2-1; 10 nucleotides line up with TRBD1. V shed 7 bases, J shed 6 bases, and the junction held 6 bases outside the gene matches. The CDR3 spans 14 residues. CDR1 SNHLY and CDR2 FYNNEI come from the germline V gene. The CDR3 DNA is TGTGCCAGCAAGCCCGGGACAGGGGTCAATGAGCAGTTCTTC. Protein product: CASKPGTGVNEQFF.

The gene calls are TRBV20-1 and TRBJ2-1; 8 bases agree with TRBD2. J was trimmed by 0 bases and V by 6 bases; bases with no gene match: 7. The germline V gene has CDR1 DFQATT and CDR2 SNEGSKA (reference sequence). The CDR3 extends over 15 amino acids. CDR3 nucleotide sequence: TGCAGTGCAAAGGTCCTAGCGGGCTCCTACAATGAGCAGTTCTTC. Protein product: CSAKVLAGSYNEQFF.

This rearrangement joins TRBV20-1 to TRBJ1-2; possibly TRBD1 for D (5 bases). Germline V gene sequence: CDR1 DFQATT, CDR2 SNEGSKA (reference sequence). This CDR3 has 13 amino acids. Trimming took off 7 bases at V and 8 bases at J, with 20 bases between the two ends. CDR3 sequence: CSVARDPMGGYTF. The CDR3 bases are TGCAGTGTTGCGAGGGACCCGATGGGCGGCTACACCTTC.

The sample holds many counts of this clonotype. This CDR3 reads CASSYDRGTQETQYF. The CDR3 DNA follows: TGTGCCAGCAGTTACGACAGGGGGACACAAGAGACCCAGTACTTC. This chain uses TRBV6-6 with TRBJ2-5; 9 nucleotides match TRBD1. Germline lookup yields CDR1 MNHNY and CDR2 SVGAGI (reference sequence). The J segment lost 2 bases and the V segment lost 2 bases, leaving 3 bases of the junction unmatched. The CDR3 runs 15 residues.

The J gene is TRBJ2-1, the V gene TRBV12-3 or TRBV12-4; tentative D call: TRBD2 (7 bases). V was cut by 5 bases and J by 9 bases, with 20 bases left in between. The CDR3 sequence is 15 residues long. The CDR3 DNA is TGTGCCAGCAGTCCGGACGGGGGGCGCGTTGGTGAGCAGTTCTTC. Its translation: CASSPDGGRVGEQFF.

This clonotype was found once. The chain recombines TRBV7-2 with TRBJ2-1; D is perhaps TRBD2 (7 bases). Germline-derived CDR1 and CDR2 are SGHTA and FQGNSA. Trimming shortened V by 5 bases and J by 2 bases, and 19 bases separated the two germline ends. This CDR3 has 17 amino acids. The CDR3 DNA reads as TGTGCCAGCAGCCCATTCCGGGGGGCTTACGCCTACAATGAGCAGTTCTTC. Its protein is CASSPFRGAYAYNEQFF.

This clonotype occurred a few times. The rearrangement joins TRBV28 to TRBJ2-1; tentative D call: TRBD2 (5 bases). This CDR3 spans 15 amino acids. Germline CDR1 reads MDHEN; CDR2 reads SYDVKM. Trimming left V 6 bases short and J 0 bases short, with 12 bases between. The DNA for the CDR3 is TGTGCCAGCAGGTCGTTAGGGAGCTCCTACAATGAGCAGTTCTTC. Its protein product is CASRSLGSSYNEQFF.

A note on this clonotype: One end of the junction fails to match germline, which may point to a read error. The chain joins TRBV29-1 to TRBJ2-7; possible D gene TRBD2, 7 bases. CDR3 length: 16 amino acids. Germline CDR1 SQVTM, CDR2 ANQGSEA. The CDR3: CGVEGGVSFSYNEQYF. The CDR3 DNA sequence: TGCGGCGTTGAGGGGGGGGTTAGCTTCTCCTACAATGAGCAGTACTTC.

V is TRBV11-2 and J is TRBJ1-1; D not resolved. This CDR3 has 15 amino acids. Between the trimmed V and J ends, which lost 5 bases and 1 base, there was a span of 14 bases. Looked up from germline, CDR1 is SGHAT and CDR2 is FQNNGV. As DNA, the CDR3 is TGTGCCAGCAGCGTAACGAACGTCAGGAACACTGAAGCTTTCTTT. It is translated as CASSVTNVRNTEAFF.

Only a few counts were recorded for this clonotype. The CDR3 DNA reads TGTGCCAGCAGTTACTCAAGGCAGTGGGGGGCGAATAACTATGGCTACACCTTC. Translated: CASSYSRQWGANNYGYTF. The genes are TRBV6-5 and TRBJ1-2; D may be TRBD1 (6 bases). Trimming removed 0 bases at V and 1 base at J, with 18 bases between. Germline CDR1 reads MNHEY; CDR2 reads SVGAGI. The CDR3 contains 18 residues.

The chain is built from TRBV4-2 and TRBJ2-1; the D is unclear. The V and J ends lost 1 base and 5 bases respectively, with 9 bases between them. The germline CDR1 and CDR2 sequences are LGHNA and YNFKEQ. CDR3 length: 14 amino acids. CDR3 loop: CASSQVGHDNEQFF. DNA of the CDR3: TGTGCCAGCAGCCAAGTGGGTCACGACAATGAGCAGTTCTTC.

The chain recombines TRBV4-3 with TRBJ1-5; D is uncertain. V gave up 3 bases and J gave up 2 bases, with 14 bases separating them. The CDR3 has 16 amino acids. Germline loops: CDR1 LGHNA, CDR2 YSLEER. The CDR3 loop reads CASSQYVGAGNQPQHF. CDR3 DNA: TGCGCCAGCAGCCAGTACGTGGGAGCTGGCAATCAGCCCCAGCATTTT.

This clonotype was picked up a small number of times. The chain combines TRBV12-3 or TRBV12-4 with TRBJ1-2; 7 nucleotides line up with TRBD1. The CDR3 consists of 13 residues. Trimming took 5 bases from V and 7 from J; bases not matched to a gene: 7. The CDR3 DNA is TGTGCCAGCAGTCCCAGGGGGGCACGTGGCTACACCTTC. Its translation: CASSPRGARGYTF.

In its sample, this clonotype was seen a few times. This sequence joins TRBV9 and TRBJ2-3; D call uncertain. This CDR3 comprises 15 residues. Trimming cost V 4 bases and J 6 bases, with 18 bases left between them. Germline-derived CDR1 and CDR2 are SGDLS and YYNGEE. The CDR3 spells CASSPPSNLGDTQYF. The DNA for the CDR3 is TGTGCCAGCAGCCCCCCCTCCAACCTGGGGGATACGCAGTATTTT.

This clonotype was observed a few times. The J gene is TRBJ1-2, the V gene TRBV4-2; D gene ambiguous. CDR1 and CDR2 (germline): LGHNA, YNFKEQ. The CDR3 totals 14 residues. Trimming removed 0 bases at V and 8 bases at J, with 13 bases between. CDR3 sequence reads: CASSQDSDTGGYTF. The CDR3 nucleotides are TGTGCCAGCAGCCAAGACTCTGACACCGGGGGCTACACCTTC.

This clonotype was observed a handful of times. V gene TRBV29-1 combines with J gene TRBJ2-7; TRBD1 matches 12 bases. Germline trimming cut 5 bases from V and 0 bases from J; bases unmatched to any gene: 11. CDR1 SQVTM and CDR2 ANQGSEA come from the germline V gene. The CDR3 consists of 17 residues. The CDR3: CSVLPGQGAASSYEQYF. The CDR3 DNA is TGCAGCGTTTTACCGGGACAGGGGGCCGCGTCCTCCTACGAGCAGTACTTC.

The CDR3 is CASSFWGGGNEAFF. DNA of the CDR3: TGTGCCAGCAGTTTTTGGGGAGGGGGGAACGAAGCTTTCTTT. The gene calls are TRBV12-3 or TRBV12-4 and TRBJ1-1, with D possibly TRBD1 on 6 matching bases. V was clipped by 3 bases and J by 8 bases, with 16 bases between them. The CDR3 is 14 residues long.

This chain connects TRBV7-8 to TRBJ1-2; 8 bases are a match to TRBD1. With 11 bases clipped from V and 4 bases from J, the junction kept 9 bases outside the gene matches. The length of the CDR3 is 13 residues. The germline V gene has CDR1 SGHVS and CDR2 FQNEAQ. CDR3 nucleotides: TGTGCCGGCGCGGACAGGGTTTTCTATGGCTACACCTTC. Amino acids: CAGADRVFYGYTF.

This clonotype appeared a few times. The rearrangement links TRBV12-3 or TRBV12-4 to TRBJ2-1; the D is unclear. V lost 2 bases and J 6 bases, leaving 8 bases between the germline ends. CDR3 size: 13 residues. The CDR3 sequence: CASSLWLGNEQFF. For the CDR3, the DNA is TGTGCCAGCAGTTTATGGTTGGGCAATGAGCAGTTCTTC.

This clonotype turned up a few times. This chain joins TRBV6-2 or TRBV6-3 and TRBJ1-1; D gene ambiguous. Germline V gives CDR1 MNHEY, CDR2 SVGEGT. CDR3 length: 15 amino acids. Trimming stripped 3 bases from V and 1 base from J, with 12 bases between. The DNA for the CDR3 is TGTGCCAGCAGTTATCCCGGCGCCGCGAACACTGAAGCTTTCTTT. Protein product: CASSYPGAANTEAFF.

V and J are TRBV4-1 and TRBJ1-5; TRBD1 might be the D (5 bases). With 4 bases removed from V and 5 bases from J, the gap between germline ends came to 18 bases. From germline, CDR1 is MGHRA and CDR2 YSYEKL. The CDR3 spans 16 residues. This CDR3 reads CASSPLTEGSYQPQHF. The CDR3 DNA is TGCGCCAGCAGCCCCCTGACTGAGGGGTCATATCAGCCCCAGCATTTT.

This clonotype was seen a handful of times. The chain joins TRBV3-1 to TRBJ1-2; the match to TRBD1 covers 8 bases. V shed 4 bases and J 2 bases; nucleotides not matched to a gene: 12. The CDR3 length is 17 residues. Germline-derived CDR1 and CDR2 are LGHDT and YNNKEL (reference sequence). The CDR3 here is CASSPYLDREGNYGYTF. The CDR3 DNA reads TGTGCCAGCAGCCCGTATTTGGACAGGGAAGGGAACTATGGCTACACCTTC.